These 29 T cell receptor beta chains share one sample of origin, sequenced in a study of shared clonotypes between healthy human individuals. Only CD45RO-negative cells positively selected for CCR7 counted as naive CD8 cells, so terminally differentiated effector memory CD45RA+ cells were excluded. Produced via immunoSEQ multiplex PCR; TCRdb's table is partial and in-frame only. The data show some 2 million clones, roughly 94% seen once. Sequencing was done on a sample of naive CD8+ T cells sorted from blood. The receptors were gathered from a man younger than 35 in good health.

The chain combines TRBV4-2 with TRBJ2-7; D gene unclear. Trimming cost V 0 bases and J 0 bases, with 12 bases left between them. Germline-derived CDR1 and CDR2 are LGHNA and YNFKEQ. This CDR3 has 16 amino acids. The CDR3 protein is CASSQDLGTNSYEQYF. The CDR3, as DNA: TGTGCCAGCAGCCAAGATTTGGGAACCAACTCCTACGAGCAGTACTTC.

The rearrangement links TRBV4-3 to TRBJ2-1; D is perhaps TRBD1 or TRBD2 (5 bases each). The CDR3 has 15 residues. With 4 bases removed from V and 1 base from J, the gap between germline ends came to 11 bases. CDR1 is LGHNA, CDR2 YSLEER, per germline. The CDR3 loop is CASSPRDGSYNEQFF. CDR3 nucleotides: TGCGCCAGCAGCCCTCGGGACGGATCCTACAATGAGCAGTTCTTC.

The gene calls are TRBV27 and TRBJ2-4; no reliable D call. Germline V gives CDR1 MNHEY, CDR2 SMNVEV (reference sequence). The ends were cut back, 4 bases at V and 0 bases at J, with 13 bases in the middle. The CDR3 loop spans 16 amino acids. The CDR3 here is CASSSIWVTAKNIQYF. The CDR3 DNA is TGTGCCAGCAGTTCCATATGGGTGACAGCCAAAAACATTCAGTACTTC.

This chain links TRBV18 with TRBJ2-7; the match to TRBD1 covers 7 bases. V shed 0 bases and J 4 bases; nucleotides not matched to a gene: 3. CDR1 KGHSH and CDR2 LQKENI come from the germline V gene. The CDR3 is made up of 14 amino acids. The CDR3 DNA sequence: TGTGCCAGCTCACCACCAGGGGGCCGATACGAGCAGTACTTC. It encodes CASSPPGGRYEQYF.

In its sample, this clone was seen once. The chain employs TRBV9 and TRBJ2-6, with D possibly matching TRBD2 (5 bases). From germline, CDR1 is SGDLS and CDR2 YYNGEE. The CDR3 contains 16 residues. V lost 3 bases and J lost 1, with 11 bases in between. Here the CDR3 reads CASSALEGSGANVLTF. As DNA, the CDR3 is TGTGCCAGCAGCGCTTTAGAGGGTTCTGGGGCCAACGTCCTGACTTTC.

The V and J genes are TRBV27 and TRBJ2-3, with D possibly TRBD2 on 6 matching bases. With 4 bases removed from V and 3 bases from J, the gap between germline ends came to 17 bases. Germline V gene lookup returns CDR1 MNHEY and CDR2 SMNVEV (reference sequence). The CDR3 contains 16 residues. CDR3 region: CASSSQGVRGTDTQYF. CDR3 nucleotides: TGTGCCAGCAGTTCCCAAGGAGTGCGGGGTACAGATACGCAGTATTTT.

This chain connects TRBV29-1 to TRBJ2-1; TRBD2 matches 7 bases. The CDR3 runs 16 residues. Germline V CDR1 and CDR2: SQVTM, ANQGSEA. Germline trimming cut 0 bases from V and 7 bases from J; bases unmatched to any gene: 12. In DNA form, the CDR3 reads TGCAGCGTTGAAGAAAACGGCGGGGGATCCTGGAATGAGCAGTTCTTC. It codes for CSVEENGGGSWNEQFF.

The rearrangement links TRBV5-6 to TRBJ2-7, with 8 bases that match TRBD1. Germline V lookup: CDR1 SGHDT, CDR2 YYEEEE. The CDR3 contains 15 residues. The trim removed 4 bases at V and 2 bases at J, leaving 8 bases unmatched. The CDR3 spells CASSPGQGLPYEQYF. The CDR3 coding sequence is TGTGCCAGCAGCCCTGGACAGGGACTTCCCTACGAGCAGTACTTC.

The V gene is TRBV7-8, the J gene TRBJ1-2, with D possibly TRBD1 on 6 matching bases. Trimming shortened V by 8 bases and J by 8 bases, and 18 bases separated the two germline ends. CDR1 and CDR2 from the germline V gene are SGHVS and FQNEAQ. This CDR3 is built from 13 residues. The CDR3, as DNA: TGTGCCAGCGCACAGGGTCGGTTAGGCGGCTACACCTTC. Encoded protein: CASAQGRLGGYTF. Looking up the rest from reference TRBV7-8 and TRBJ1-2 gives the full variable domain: GAGVSQSPRYKVAKRGQDVALRCDPISGHVSLFWYQQALGQGPEFLTYFQNEAQLDKSGLPSDRFFAERPEGSVSTLKIQRTQQEDSAVYLCASAQGRLGGYTFGSGTRLTVV.

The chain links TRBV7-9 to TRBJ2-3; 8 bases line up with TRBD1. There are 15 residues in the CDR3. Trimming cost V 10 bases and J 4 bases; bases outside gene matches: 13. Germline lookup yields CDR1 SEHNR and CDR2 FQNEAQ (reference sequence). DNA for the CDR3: TGTGCCACCTACAGGAGACAGGGGAAAGCAGATACGCAGTATTTT. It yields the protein CATYRRQGKADTQYF.

This chain's CDR3 is CASSLGFTGELFF. In DNA, the CDR3 is TGTGCCAGCAGCTTGGGCTTCACCGGGGAGCTGTTTTTT. V is TRBV5-6 and J is TRBJ2-2; D not resolved. Deletions cut 0 bases from V and 4 bases from J, with 4 bases between. CDR1 SGHDT and CDR2 YYEEEE come from the germline V gene. This CDR3 has 13 amino acids.

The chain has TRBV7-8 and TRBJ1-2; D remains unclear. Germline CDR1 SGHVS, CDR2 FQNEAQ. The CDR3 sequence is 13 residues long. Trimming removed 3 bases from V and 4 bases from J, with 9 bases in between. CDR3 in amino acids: CASSLGSLYGYTF. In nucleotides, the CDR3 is TGTGCCAGCAGCTTGGGCTCCCTCTATGGCTACACCTTC.

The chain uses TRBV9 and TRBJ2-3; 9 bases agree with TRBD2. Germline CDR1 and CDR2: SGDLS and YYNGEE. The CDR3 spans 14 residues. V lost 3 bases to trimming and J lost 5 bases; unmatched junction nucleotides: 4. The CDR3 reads CASSAQREVDTQYF. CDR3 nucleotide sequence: TGTGCCAGCAGCGCCCAGCGGGAGGTAGATACGCAGTATTTT.

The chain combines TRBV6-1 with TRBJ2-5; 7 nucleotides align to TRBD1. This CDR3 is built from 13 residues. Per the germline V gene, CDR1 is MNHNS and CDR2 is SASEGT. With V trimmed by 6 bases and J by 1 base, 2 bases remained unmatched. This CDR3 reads CASRRTGQETQYF. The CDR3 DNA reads TGTGCCAGCAGAAGGACAGGCCAAGAGACCCAGTACTTC.

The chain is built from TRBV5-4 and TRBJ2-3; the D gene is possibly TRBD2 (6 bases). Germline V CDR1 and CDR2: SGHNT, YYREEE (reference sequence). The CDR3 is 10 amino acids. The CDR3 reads CAWGADTQYF. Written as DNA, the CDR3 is TGTGCGTGGGGGGCAGATACGCAGTATTTT.

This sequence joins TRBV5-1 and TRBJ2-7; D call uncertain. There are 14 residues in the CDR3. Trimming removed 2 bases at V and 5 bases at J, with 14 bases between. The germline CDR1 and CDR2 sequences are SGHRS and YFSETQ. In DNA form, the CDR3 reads TGCGCCAGCAGCTTTTTCACTCCCGTTGACGAGCAGTACTTC. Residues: CASSFFTPVDEQYF.

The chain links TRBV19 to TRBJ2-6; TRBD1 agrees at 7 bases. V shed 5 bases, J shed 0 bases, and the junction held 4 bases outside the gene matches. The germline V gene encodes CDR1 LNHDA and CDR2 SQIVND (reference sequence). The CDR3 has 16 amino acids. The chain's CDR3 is CASSLGQSSGANVLTF. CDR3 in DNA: TGTGCCAGTAGTTTGGGACAGTCCTCTGGGGCCAACGTCCTGACTTTC.

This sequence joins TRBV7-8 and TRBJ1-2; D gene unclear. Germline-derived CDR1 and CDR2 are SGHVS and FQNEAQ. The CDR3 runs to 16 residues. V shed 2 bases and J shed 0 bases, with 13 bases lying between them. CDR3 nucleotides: TGTGCCAGCAGCTTAAACGGGATGACGCCTAACTATGGCTACACCTTC. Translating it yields CASSLNGMTPNYGYTF.

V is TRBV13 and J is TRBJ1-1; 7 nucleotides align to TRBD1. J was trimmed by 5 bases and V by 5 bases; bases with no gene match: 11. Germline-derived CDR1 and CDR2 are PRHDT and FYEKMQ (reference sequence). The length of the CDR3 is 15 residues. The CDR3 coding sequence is TGTGCCAGCAGCACCCGACAGGGAAAGCCGACTGAAGCTTTCTTT. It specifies CASSTRQGKPTEAFF.

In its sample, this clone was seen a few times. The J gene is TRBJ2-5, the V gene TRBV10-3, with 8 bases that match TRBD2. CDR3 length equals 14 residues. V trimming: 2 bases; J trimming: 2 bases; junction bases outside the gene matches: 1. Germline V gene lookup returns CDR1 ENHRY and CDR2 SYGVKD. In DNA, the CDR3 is TGTGCCATCAGTGAGCGGGAGGGGCAAGAGACCCAGTACTTC. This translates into CAISEREGQETQYF.

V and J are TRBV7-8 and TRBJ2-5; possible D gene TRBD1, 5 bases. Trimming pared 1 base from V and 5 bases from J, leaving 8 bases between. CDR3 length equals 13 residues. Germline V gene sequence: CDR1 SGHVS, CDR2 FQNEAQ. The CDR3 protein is CASSLEQEETQYF. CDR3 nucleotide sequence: TGTGCCAGCAGCTTAGAACAGGAGGAGACCCAGTACTTC.

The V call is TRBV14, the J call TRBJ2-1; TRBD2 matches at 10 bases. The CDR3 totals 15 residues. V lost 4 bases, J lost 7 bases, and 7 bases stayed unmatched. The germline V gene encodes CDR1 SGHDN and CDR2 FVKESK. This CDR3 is CASSPFLAGGNEQFF. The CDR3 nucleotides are TGTGCCAGCAGCCCATTCTTAGCGGGAGGAAATGAGCAGTTCTTC.

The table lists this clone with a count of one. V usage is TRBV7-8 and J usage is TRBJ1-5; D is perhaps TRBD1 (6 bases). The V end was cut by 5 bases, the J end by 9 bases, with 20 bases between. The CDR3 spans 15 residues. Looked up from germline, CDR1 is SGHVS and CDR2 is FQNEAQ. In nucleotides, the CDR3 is TGTGCCAGCAGCCCTGGGGGGGGCGCCGGTGGGCCCCAGCATTTT. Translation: CASSPGGGAGGPQHF.

In DNA form, the CDR3 reads TGTGCCAGCAGCTGGGCCGGGACGGACTATGGCTACACCTTC. Its translation is CASSWAGTDYGYTF. J is TRBJ1-2 and V is TRBV5-4; D may be TRBD1 (5 bases). CDR1 SGHNT and CDR2 YYREEE come from the germline V gene (reference sequence). This CDR3 contains 14 residues. V gave up 3 bases and J gave up 3 bases, with 12 bases separating them.

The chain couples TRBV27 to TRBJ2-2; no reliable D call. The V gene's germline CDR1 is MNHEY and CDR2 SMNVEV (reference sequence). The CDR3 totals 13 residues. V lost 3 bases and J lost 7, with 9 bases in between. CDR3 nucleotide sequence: TGTGCCAGCAGTTTTGTGAAGAGCGGGGAGCTGTTTTTT. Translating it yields CASSFVKSGELFF.

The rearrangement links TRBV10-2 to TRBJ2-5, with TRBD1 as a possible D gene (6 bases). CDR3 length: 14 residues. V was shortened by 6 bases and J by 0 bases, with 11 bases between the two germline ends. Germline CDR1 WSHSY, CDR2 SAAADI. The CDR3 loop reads CASSVTGYQETQYF. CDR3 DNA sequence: TGCGCCAGCAGCGTTACAGGGTACCAAGAGACCCAGTACTTC.

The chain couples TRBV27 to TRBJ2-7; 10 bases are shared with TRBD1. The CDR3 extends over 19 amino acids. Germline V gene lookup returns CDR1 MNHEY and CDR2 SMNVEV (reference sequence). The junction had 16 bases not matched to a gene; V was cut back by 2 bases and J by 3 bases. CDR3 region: CASSLTRQGAIPSLYEQYF. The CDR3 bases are TGTGCCAGCAGTTTAACCCGACAGGGGGCGATCCCTTCCCTCTACGAGCAGTACTTC.

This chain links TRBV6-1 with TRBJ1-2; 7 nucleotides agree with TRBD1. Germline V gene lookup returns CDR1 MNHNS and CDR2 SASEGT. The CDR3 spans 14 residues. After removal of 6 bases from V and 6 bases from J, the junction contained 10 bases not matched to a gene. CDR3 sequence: CASRVPGTADGYTF. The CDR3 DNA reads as TGTGCCAGCAGGGTCCCCGGGACAGCAGATGGCTACACCTTC.

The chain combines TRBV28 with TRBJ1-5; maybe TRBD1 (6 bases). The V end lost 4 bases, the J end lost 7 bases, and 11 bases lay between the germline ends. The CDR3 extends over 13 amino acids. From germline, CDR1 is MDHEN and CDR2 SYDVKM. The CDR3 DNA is TGTGCCAGCAGTTCCACAGGGTTGCAGCCCCAGCATTTT. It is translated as CASSSTGLQPQHF.